These T cell receptor beta chains were read from a single sample in a study of T cell responses to AZD1222 COVID-19 vaccine. TCRdb's table, derived via immunoSEQ multiplex PCR, lists solely in-frame clones and lacks some. Of some 150,000 clones listed, 90% to 95% are singletons. The sequencing here drew on peripheral blood, taken on day 0 of MenACWY control vaccination. These receptors all stem from an adult in good health. Each CDR3 is given with its conserved first and last residue. Fields, in order: CDR3 DNA, CDR3 protein, D gene, V gene, J gene. D genes are given only for firm matches.

DNA: TGTGCCAGCCGTGGACTAGCGGGAGATTCGGCCGGGGAGCTGTTTTTT
CDR3: CASRGLAGDSAGELFF
D: TRBD2
V: TRBV6-1
J: TRBJ2-2

DNA: TGTGCTAGTGGTTTGGTTTTTTCCAGGGGGCCGGGTAGTTCACCCCTCCACTTT
CDR3: CASGLVFSRGPGSSPLHF
D: TRBD1
V: TRBV12-5
J: TRBJ1-6

DNA: TGTGCCAGCAGCGGCGACAGGGGGGCCCTCCACTTT
CDR3: CASSGDRGALHF
D: TRBD1
V: TRBV2
J: TRBJ1-6

DNA: TGTGCCAGCAGCCGTGAAGGGACTAGCGTATACAATGAGCAGTTCTTC
CDR3: CASSREGTSVYNEQFF
D: TRBD2
V: TRBV7-3
J: TRBJ2-1

DNA: TGTGCCAGCACCCGGAGGAGTGACAGGTCTTTTAATACGCAGTATTTT
CDR3: CASTRRSDRSFNTQYF
D: NA
V: TRBV2
J: TRBJ2-3

DNA: TGTGCCAGCAGAGCGTCCGAGACAGGGGAGCAGTACTTC
CDR3: CASRASETGEQYF
D: TRBD1
V: TRBV2
J: TRBJ2-7

DNA: TGTGCCAGCAGTTTATGGCTACGCGAGCAGTACTTC
CDR3: CASSLWLREQYF
D: NA
V: TRBV12-3/TRBV12-4
J: TRBJ2-7

DNA: TGTGCCAGCGCGGGACAGGTGAACTCTAACTATGGCTACACCTTC
CDR3: CASAGQVNSNYGYTF
D: TRBD1
V: TRBV3-1/TRBV3-2
J: TRBJ1-2

DNA: TGTGCCAGCAGCTTGGCAGGGGCGAACACTGAAGCTTTCTTT
CDR3: CASSLAGANTEAFF
D: NA
V: TRBV5-6
J: TRBJ1-1

DNA: TGTGCCACCAATCAATACGCAACTAATGAAAAACTGTTTTTT
CDR3: CATNQYATNEKLFF
D: NA
V: TRBV28
J: TRBJ1-4

DNA: TGTGCCAGCAGTTACAGACTAGCGGGGGGCACCGGGGAGCTGTTTTTT
CDR3: CASSYRLAGGTGELFF
D: TRBD2
V: TRBV6-2/TRBV6-3
J: TRBJ2-2

DNA: TGTGCCAGCAGCTTTAGTGGGACTGAAGCTTTCTTT
CDR3: CASSFSGTEAFF
D: NA
V: TRBV7-9
J: TRBJ1-1

DNA: TGTGCCAGCAGCCCACAGGGCCCCTATGGCTACACCTTC
CDR3: CASSPQGPYGYTF
D: NA
V: TRBV11-2
J: TRBJ1-2

DNA: TGTGCCATCAGTGATAACAGGAACCAAGAGACCCAGTACTTC
CDR3: CAISDNRNQETQYF
D: NA
V: TRBV10-3
J: TRBJ2-5